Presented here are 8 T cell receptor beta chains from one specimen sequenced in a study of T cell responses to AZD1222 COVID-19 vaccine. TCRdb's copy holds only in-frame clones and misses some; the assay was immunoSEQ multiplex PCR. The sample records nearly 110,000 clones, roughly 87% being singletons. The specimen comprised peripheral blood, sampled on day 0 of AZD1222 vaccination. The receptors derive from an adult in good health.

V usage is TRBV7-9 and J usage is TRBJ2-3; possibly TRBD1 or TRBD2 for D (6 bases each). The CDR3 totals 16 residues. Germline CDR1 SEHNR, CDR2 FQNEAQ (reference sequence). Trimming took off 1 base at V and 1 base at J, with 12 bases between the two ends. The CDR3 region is CASSLVGRGRTDTQYF. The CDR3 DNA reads TGTGCCAGCAGCTTAGTGGGTCGGGGGCGCACAGATACGCAGTATTTT.

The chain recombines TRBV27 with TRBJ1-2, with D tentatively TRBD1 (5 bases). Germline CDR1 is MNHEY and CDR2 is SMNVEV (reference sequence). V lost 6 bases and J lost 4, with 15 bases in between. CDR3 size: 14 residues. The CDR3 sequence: CASSDLGTTYGYTF. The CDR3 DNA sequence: TGTGCCAGCAGCGACCTCGGGACCACCTATGGCTACACCTTC.

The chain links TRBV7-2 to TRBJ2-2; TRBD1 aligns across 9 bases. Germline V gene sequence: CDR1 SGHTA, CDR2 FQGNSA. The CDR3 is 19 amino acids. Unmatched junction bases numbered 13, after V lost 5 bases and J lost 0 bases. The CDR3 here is CASSHRDRVVFANTGELFF. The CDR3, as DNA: TGTGCCAGCAGCCACCGGGACAGGGTCGTTTTCGCGAACACCGGGGAGCTGTTTTTT.

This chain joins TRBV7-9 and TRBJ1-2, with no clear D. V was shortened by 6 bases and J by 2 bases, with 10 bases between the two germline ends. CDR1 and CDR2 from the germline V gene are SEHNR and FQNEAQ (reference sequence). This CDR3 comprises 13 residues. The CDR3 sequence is CASRRDRNYGYTF. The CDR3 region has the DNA TGTGCCAGCAGACGTGACCGGAACTATGGCTACACCTTC. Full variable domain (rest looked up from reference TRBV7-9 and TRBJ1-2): DTGVSQNPRHKITKRGQNVTFRCDPISEHNRLYWYRQTLGQGPEFLTYFQNEAQLEKSRLLSDRFSAERPKGSFSTLEIQRTEQGDSAMYLCASRRDRNYGYTFGSGTRLTVV.

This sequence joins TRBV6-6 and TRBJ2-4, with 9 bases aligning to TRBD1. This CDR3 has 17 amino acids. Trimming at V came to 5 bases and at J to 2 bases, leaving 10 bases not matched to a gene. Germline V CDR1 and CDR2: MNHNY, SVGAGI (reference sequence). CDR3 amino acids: CASSQDRGMETKNIQYF. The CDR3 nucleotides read TGTGCCAGCAGTCAGGACAGGGGAATGGAGACCAAAAACATTCAGTACTTC.

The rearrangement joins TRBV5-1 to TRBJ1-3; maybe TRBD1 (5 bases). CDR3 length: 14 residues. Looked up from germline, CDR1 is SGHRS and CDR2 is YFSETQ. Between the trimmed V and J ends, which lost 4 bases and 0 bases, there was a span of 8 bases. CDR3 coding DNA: TGCGCCAGCAGCCCAAGGGGCTCTGGAAACACCATATATTTT. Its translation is CASSPRGSGNTIYF.

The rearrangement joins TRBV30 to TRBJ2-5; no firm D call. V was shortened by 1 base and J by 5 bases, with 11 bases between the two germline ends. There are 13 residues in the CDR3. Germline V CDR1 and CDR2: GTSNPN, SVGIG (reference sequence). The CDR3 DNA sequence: TGTGCCTGGAGTGCAGTAATAGGGGAGACCCAGTACTTC. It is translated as CAWSAVIGETQYF.

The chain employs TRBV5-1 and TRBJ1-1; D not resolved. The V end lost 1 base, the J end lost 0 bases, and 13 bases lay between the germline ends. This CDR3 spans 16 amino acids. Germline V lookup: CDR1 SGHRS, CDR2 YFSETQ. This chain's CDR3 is CASSLSHLVMNTEAFF. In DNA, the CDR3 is TGCGCCAGCAGCTTGTCTCATTTAGTAATGAACACTGAAGCTTTCTTT.